The present entry profiles one T cell receptor beta chain with its context. Its antigen is not known. Terminally differentiated effector memory CD45RA+ cells were excluded from the naive CD8 cells, which were CD45RO-negative and positively selected for CCR7. Germline CDR1 ENHRY, CDR2 SYGVKD. This CDR3 region has 13 residues. V dropped 10 bases and J dropped 5; count of bases not matched to a gene: 5. The entry originates in a study of shared clonotypes between healthy human individuals. At the level of the study: Aged between 18 and 49, the donors were a couple of women and a few men. Donors had three CD4 naive, three CD4 memory, two CD8 naive and one CD8 memory plate apiece.

Broader study findings: The study generally estimated greater richness for naive than memory subsets.

Once extracted for a subset, genomic DNA was divided evenly among several immunoSEQ plates. TCRdb's table, derived via immunoSEQ multiplex PCR, lists solely in-frame clones and lacks some. The sample carries around 1,900,000 clones, 80% to 95% recorded once. Sequencing was carried out using naive CD8+ T cells from PBMCs. This chain uses TRBV10-3 with TRBJ2-7, with 13 bases identical to TRBD2. This receptor was identified in a man aged 18 to 30 in good health. Some clones in this sample may be carry-over from other donors' samples. CDR3 sequence: CATGTSGIDEQYF. The CDR3 DNA sequence: TGTGCCACTGGGACTAGCGGGATCGACGAGCAGTACTTC.